The clone carrying this T cell receptor beta chain was detected many times. Its antigen is as yet unknown. Germline-derived CDR1 and CDR2 are DFQATT and SNEGSKA (reference sequence). V trimming: 4 bases; J trimming: 4 bases; junction bases outside the gene matches: 7. The CDR3 is 15 amino acids. This sample was included in a study of T cells in Graves' hyperthyroidism and ophthalmopathy. RNA transcripts were the template for amplifying TCR beta CDR3 regions. A set of HTBI primers served as the primers for a first-round RT-PCR of the TCR CDR3. TCRdb reanalysed the multiplex PCR reads using MiXCR and keeps one entry per CDR3 protein. The sample has roughly 380,000 distinct CDR3 sequences; about 15% are singletons. Patients having uncontrolled infection, another autoimmune disease, pregnancy or lactation were not included. General study points: A median 6.5 months before onset, the model predicted ophthalmopathy. Researchers report that a 13 V-J model separated ophthalmopathy from stable hyperthyroidism.

The TCR originated in a woman aged 55-69 years with Graves' hyperthyroidism. The chain has TRBV20-1 and TRBJ2-1; 10 bases line up with TRBD2. The sample was blood. The DNA for the CDR3 is TGCAGTGCTATGACTAGCGGGCCTCTGTACAATGAGCAGTTCTTC. This codes for CSAMTSGPLYNEQFF.